A single sample is the source of the 32 T cell receptor beta chains below, sequenced in a study of cytomegalovirus exposure and HLA in healthy donors. 13 Jbeta primers and 60 Vbeta primers were used for the PCR. TCRdb's copy holds only in-frame clones and misses some; the assay was immunoSEQ multiplex PCR. The data contain 45,000 to 55,000 clones, about three quarters of them singletons. Material: PBMCs. The receptors originated from a man in his thirties or forties in good health and CMV-seropositive.

The chain couples TRBV11-3 to TRBJ2-1, with 11 bases aligning to TRBD2. From germline, CDR1 is SGHNT and CDR2 YENEEA. V was clipped by 5 bases and J by 5 bases; unmatched bases: 5. CDR3 length equals 15 residues. Here the CDR3 DNA reads TGTGCCAGCAGCCACCTAGCGGGGGGCGACAATGAGCAGTTCTTC. It specifies CASSHLAGGDNEQFF.

This clone occurred once. The chain recombines TRBV7-8 with TRBJ1-6; weak D call: TRBD1 (5 bases). This CDR3 comprises 20 residues. Germline CDR1 is SGHVS and CDR2 is FQNEAQ. V was trimmed by 4 bases and J by 0 bases, leaving 22 bases between them. Written as DNA, the CDR3 is TGTGCCAGCAGCTCTAGAGGTGTGGGGTGGGGGGGCTCCTATAATTCACCCCTCCACTTT. Protein: CASSSRGVGWGGSYNSPLHF.

The chain carries TRBV29-1 and TRBJ1-4; 7 bases are a match to TRBD1. The CDR3 spans 13 residues. The germline gives CDR1 SQVTM, CDR2 ANQGSEA. V lost 6 bases to trimming and J lost 8 bases; unmatched junction nucleotides: 9. The chain's CDR3 is CSVQGGFGEKLFF. The CDR3, as DNA: TGCAGCGTCCAAGGGGGCTTCGGGGAAAAACTGTTTTTT. Supplemented by reference TRBV29-1 and TRBJ1-4, the full variable domain reads SAVISQKPSRDICQRGTSLTIQCQVDSQVTMMFWYRQQPGQSLTLIATANQGSEATYESGFVIDKFPISRPNLTFSTLTVSNMSPEDSSIYLCSVQGGFGEKLFFGSGTQLSVL.

The chain joins TRBV18 to TRBJ2-1; D uncertain. V lost 2 bases to trimming and J lost 2 bases, with 4 bases between them. The CDR3 sequence is 13 residues long. CDR1 and CDR2 from the germline V gene are KGHSH and LQKENI. CDR3 sequence (DNA): TGTGCCAGCTCACCAGTCACCTACAATGAGCAGTTCTTC. Its translation is CASSPVTYNEQFF.

J is TRBJ1-5 and V is TRBV28, with D unresolved. V lost 3 bases and J 0 bases, leaving 6 bases between the germline ends. The germline V gene encodes CDR1 MDHEN and CDR2 SYDVKM. The CDR3 covers 14 residues. Here the CDR3 DNA reads TGTGCCAGCAGTTTTCATCATAGCAATCAGCCCCAGCATTTT. Translated, it gives CASSFHHSNQPQHF.

V gene TRBV15 combines with J gene TRBJ2-7, with 9 bases that match TRBD1. From germline, CDR1 is LNHNV and CDR2 YYDKDF (reference sequence). Losses at the gene ends were 1 base for V and 1 base for J; bases not matched to a gene: 2. The CDR3 is 15 residues long. The CDR3 nucleotides read TGTGCCACCAGCAGAGGGGACAGGGATTCCTACGAGCAGTACTTC. Its protein product is CATSRGDRDSYEQYF.

The J gene is TRBJ2-1, the V gene TRBV7-8; D may be TRBD1 (6 bases). The CDR3 extends over 12 amino acids. Germline CDR1 SGHVS, CDR2 FQNEAQ. Trimming stripped 5 bases from V and 7 bases from J, with 9 bases between. The CDR3 nucleotides are TGTGCCAGCAGCCCAGGGGTTAATGAGCAGTTCTTC. As protein: CASSPGVNEQFF. Looking up the rest from reference TRBV7-8 and TRBJ2-1 gives the full variable domain: GAGVSQSPRYKVAKRGQDVALRCDPISGHVSLFWYQQALGQGPEFLTYFQNEAQLDKSGLPSDRFFAERPEGSVSTLKIQRTQQEDSAVYLCASSPGVNEQFFGPGTRLTVL.

The CDR3 region has the DNA TGTGCCAGCTCACCTTCACAGGGGGGAATGCAGCCCCAGCATTTT. Amino acid sequence: CASSPSQGGMQPQHF. V usage is TRBV18 and J usage is TRBJ1-5; 8 bases fit TRBD1. Germline V gene data show CDR1 as KGHSH and CDR2 as LQKENI. V lost 3 bases, J lost 7 bases, and 8 bases stayed unmatched. This CDR3 has 15 amino acids. Looking up the rest from reference TRBV18 and TRBJ1-5 gives the full variable domain: NAGVMQNPRHLVRRRGQEARLRCSPMKGHSHVYWYRQLPEEGLKFMVYLQKENIIDESGMPKERFSAEFPKEGPSILRIQQVVRGDSAAYFCASSPSQGGMQPQHFGDGTRLSIL.

The chain couples TRBV6-5 to TRBJ2-1; D is perhaps TRBD1 (5 bases). Germline V CDR1 and CDR2: MNHEY, SVGAGI. Trimming pared 1 base from V and 5 bases from J, leaving 6 bases between. This CDR3 region has 13 residues. Here the CDR3 reads CASSYLGDNEQFF. The CDR3 DNA sequence: TGTGCCAGCAGTTACTTAGGGGACAATGAGCAGTTCTTC.

The chain carries TRBV7-2 and TRBJ2-5; D not certain. The germline V and J ends were trimmed by 1 base and 2 bases, with 11 bases remaining between them. Germline CDR1 reads SGHTA; CDR2 reads FQGNSA. The CDR3 covers 15 residues. The CDR3 protein is CASSLDPRSQETQYF. The CDR3, as DNA: TGTGCCAGCAGCTTAGATCCCAGGTCGCAAGAGACCCAGTACTTC.

The chain employs TRBV29-1 and TRBJ1-2; 8 bases map to TRBD1. Trimming cost V 6 bases and J 8 bases; bases outside gene matches: 11. Germline loops: CDR1 SQVTM, CDR2 ANQGSEA. The CDR3 is made up of 13 amino acids. CDR3 in DNA: TGCAGCGTGCTCTCAGGGGGCGCGTGGGGCTACACCTTC. Its translation is CSVLSGGAWGYTF.

This clone occurred a few times. The rearrangement joins TRBV6-4 to TRBJ2-1; 14 bases agree with TRBD2. Trimming removed 3 bases from V and 11 bases from J; junction bases left unmatched: 3. Germline-derived CDR1 and CDR2 are MRHNA and SNTAGT. The CDR3 has 14 residues. CDR3 in DNA: TGTGCCAGCAGTGAAGGACTAGCGGGGGGCCAGCAGTTCTTC. It codes for CASSEGLAGGQQFF.

The rearrangement joins TRBV21-1 to TRBJ2-4; TRBD1 is taken as the D call from the table, unchecked against the DNA. TRBV21-1 is a pseudogene segment. The length of the CDR3 is 20 residues. This CDR3 is CASSPFGTGGPSLAKNIQYF. DNA of the CDR3: TGTGCCAGCAGCCCCTTTGGGACAGGGGGCCCTTCTCTAGCCAAAAACATTCAGTACTTC.

Details on this clone: The sample carries other DNA sequences with the same CDR3. The V call is TRBV30, the J call TRBJ1-6, with D possibly matching TRBD1 (6 bases). The CDR3 sequence is 14 residues long. CDR1 is GTSNPN, CDR2 SVGIG, per germline (reference sequence). V gave up 3 bases and J gave up 7 bases, with 13 bases separating them. CDR3 loop: CAWRLQGKNSPLHF. CDR3 coding DNA: TGTGCCTGGAGACTACAGGGAAAGAATTCACCCCTCCACTTT.

This clone has only a few counts. The chain is built from TRBV7-9 and TRBJ2-1; tentatively, D is TRBD2 (6 bases). Germline values: CDR1 SEHNR, CDR2 FQNEAQ (reference sequence). The length of the CDR3 is 11 residues. Trimming took off 5 bases at V and 9 bases at J, with 8 bases between the two ends. CDR3 region: CASSGDFEQFF. The CDR3 DNA is TGTGCCAGCAGCGGGGACTTTGAGCAGTTCTTC.

The chain uses TRBV5-6 and TRBJ1-4, with D maybe TRBD1 (5 bases). This CDR3 contains 14 residues. From germline, CDR1 is SGHDT and CDR2 YYEEEE. V was cut by 2 bases and J by 8 bases, with 13 bases left in between. The CDR3: CASSFRQGQEKLFF. The DNA of the CDR3 is TGTGCCAGCAGCTTTCGGCAGGGTCAGGAAAAACTGTTTTTT.

The gene calls are TRBV29-1 and TRBJ1-2; D unclear. Germline CDR1 and CDR2: SQVTM and ANQGSEA. The CDR3 runs to 13 residues. V lost 6 bases and J 6 bases, leaving 17 bases between the germline ends. The CDR3 coding sequence is TGCAGCGTCCGAATTCCGGGGATTCATGGCTACACCTTC. Its protein is CSVRIPGIHGYTF.

The chain carries TRBV27 and TRBJ2-7; 10 nucleotides agree with TRBD1. CDR1 MNHEY and CDR2 SMNVEV come from the germline V gene (reference sequence). The CDR3 consists of 15 residues. J was trimmed by 3 bases and V by 8 bases; bases with no gene match: 10. The CDR3 DNA sequence: TGTGCCAGCTCCGACCCGGGACAGGGGATCTACGAGCAGTACTTC. Its protein is CASSDPGQGIYEQYF.

The chain has TRBV19 and TRBJ2-3; TRBD1 aligns across 7 bases. V shed 3 bases, J shed 2 bases, and the junction held 14 bases outside the gene matches. The length of the CDR3 is 18 residues. CDR1 and CDR2 from the germline V gene are LNHDA and SQIVND (reference sequence). The CDR3 DNA reads as TGTGCCAGTAGTATGGGGGTCACAGGGGAGAGAAACACAGATACGCAGTATTTT. It encodes CASSMGVTGERNTDTQYF.

The V call is TRBV9, the J call TRBJ1-2, with 8 bases that match TRBD1. The V and J ends lost 4 bases and 7 bases, in that order; junction bases with no gene match: 12. Germline V CDR1 and CDR2: SGDLS, YYNGEE. The CDR3 totals 15 residues. The CDR3 loop reads CASSSRDRLVGGYTF. In DNA, the CDR3 is TGTGCCAGCAGCAGCCGGGACAGGCTTGTAGGTGGCTACACCTTC.

This chain connects TRBV5-1 to TRBJ2-1; D not resolved. Looked up from germline, CDR1 is SGHRS and CDR2 is YFSETQ. The V and J ends lost 4 bases and 5 bases respectively, with 4 bases between them. The CDR3 length is 11 residues. The CDR3 is CASSPDNEQFF. DNA for the CDR3: TGCGCCAGCAGCCCCGACAATGAGCAGTTCTTC.

The CDR3 region has the DNA TGTGCCAGCAGCACAGTGACAGCGATCTCCTACAATGAGCAGTTCTTC. Its protein is CASSTVTAISYNEQFF. The chain is built from TRBV5-4 and TRBJ2-1; tentative D call: TRBD1 (5 bases). Germline V CDR1 and CDR2: SGHNT, YYREEE (reference sequence). V was clipped by 4 bases and J by 0 bases, with 14 bases between them. The CDR3 has 16 amino acids.

The rearrangement links TRBV20-1 to TRBJ2-1, with a weak D call TRBD2 (5 bases). The CDR3 is 11 residues long. Germline CDR1 DFQATT, CDR2 SNEGSKA (reference sequence). Trimming cost V 7 bases and J 9 bases, with 13 bases left between them. The CDR3 protein is CSVLYRGEQFF. DNA for the CDR3: TGCAGTGTCCTTTACCGGGGTGAGCAGTTCTTC.

The chain couples TRBV6-5 to TRBJ1-3; 8 bases are a match to TRBD1. V was pared by 7 bases and J by 0 bases, with 2 bases of the junction left unmatched. This CDR3 is built from 14 residues. Germline V gene lookup returns CDR1 MNHEY and CDR2 SVGAGI. The CDR3 loop is CASKQGASGNTIYF. The CDR3 nucleotides are TGTGCCAGCAAGCAGGGGGCCTCTGGAAACACCATATATTTT.

This chain uses TRBV7-3 with TRBJ1-6, with 7 bases matching TRBD1. V lost 4 bases to trimming and J lost 9 bases; unmatched junction nucleotides: 6. Germline assignment: CDR1 SGHTA and CDR2 FQGTGA. The CDR3 covers 14 residues. CDR3 sequence (DNA): TGTGCCAGCAGCTCGACAGGGCTTACTTCACCCCTCCACTTT. Protein sequence: CASSSTGLTSPLHF.

This chain uses TRBV9 with TRBJ1-3; 9 nucleotides align to TRBD1. Germline assignment: CDR1 SGDLS and CDR2 YYNGEE. Trimming took 0 bases from V and 0 from J; bases not matched to a gene: 7. This CDR3 is built from 18 residues. For the CDR3, the DNA is TGTGCCAGCAGCGTAGGACGGGACAGGGTCAGCTCTGGAAACACCATATATTTT. It specifies CASSVGRDRVSSGNTIYF.

V gene TRBV29-1 combines with J gene TRBJ2-1; 7 positions match TRBD2. This CDR3 comprises 14 residues. Germline CDR1 reads SQVTM; CDR2 reads ANQGSEA. The V segment lost 5 bases and the J segment 3 bases; nucleotides outside the gene matches: 7. The chain's CDR3 is CSVWGGGNYNEQFF. CDR3 coding DNA: TGCAGCGTTTGGGGGGGAGGGAACTACAATGAGCAGTTCTTC.

The genes are TRBV4-2 and TRBJ2-1; 8 positions agree with TRBD2. Germline CDR1 is LGHNA and CDR2 is YNFKEQ. Trimming removed 0 bases from V and 4 bases from J; junction bases left unmatched: 11. CDR3 length: 18 amino acids. The CDR3 DNA is TGTGCCAGCAGCCAAGAGCCGGTCGCGGGGGGCGGATACAATGAGCAGTTCTTC. Residues: CASSQEPVAGGGYNEQFF.

The V and J genes are TRBV10-3 and TRBJ1-1; 7 positions match TRBD1. The CDR3 totals 15 residues. V shed 6 bases and J 0 bases; nucleotides not matched to a gene: 7. In germline, CDR1 is ENHRY, CDR2 SYGVKD. The CDR3, as DNA: TGTGCCATCAGAAGGACAGGTGCAATGAACACTGAAGCTTTCTTT. It yields the protein CAIRRTGAMNTEAFF.

J is TRBJ1-3 and V is TRBV9; D is undetermined. The germline CDR1 and CDR2 sequences are SGDLS and YYNGEE. This CDR3 contains 15 residues. V lost 0 bases to trimming and J lost 0 bases, with 7 bases between them. The DNA for the CDR3 is TGTGCCAGCAGCGTAGATGGCGGCTCTGGAAACACCATATATTTT. As protein: CASSVDGGSGNTIYF.

V gene TRBV19 combines with J gene TRBJ2-3; possibly TRBD2 for D (7 bases). The CDR3 has 12 residues. Trimming stripped 3 bases from V and 12 bases from J, with 13 bases between. Germline lookup yields CDR1 LNHDA and CDR2 SQIVND (reference sequence). The CDR3 DNA reads TGTGCCAGTAGTATCGAGGGGGGGATTCAGTATTTT. It codes for CASSIEGGIQYF.

The chain carries TRBV28 and TRBJ1-4; D uncertain. The CDR3 has 14 residues. Germline V lookup: CDR1 MDHEN, CDR2 SYDVKM. Trimming pared 3 bases from V and 5 bases from J, leaving 10 bases between. CDR3 in DNA: TGTGCCAGCAGTTTGTTCGGCGGGAATGAAAAACTGTTTTTT. It codes for CASSLFGGNEKLFF.